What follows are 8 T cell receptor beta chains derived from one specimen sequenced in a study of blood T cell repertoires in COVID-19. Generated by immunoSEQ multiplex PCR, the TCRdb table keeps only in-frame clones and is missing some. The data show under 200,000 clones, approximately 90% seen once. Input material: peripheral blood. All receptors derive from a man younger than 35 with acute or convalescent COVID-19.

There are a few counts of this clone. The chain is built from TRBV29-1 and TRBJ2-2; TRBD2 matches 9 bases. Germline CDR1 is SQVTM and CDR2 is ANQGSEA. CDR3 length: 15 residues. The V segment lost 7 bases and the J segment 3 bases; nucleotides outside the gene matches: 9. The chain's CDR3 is CSARRGRADTGELFF. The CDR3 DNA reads TGCAGCGCCCGTCGCGGGAGGGCCGACACCGGGGAGCTGTTTTTT.

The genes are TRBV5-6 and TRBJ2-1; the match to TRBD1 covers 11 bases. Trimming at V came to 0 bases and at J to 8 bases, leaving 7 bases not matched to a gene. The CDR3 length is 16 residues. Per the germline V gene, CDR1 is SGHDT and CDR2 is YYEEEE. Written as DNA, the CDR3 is TGTGCCAGCAGCTTGGTACCGGACAGGGGGCTTGATGAGCAGTTCTTC. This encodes CASSLVPDRGLDEQFF.

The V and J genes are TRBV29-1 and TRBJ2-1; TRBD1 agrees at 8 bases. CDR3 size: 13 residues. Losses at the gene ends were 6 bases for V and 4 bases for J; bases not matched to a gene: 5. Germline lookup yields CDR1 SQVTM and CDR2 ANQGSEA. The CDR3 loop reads CSVDRVNYNEQFF. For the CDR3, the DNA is TGCAGCGTGGACAGGGTCAATTACAATGAGCAGTTCTTC.

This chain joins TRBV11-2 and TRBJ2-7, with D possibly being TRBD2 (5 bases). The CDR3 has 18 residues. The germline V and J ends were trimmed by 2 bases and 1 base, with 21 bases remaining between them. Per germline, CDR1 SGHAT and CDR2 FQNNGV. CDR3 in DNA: TGTGCCAGCAGCTTACGCCGGCCCCTAAGCGGTTTTTCCTACGAGCAGTACTTC. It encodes CASSLRRPLSGFSYEQYF.

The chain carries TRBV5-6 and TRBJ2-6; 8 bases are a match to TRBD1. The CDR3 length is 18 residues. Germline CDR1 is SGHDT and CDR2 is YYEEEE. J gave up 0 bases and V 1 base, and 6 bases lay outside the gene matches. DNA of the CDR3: TGTGCCAGCAGCTTGCTGACAGGGGTTAGCTCTGGGGCCAACGTCCTGACTTTC. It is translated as CASSLLTGVSSGANVLTF. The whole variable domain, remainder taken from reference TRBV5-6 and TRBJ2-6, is DAGVTQSPTHLIKTRGQQVTLRCSPKSGHDTVSWYQQALGQGPQFIFQYYEEEERQRGNFPDRFSGHQFPNYSSELNVNALLLGDSALYLCASSLLTGVSSGANVLTFGAGSRLTVL.

The CDR3 coding sequence is TGCGCCAGCAGGCAGACAGGTAGTAATTCACCCCTCCACTTT. The encoded protein is CASRQTGSNSPLHF. The rearrangement links TRBV4-1 to TRBJ1-6, with D perhaps TRBD1 (6 bases). Germline CDR1 is MGHRA and CDR2 is YSYEKL. This CDR3 has 14 residues. The germline V and J ends were trimmed by 6 bases and 6 bases, with 12 bases remaining between them.

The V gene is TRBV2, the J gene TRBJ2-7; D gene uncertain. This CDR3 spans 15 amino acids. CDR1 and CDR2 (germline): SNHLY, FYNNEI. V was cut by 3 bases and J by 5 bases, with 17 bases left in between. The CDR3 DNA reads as TGTGCCAGCAGTGAGAGGTCAGTCAGTCGGAACGAGCAGTACTTC. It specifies CASSERSVSRNEQYF.

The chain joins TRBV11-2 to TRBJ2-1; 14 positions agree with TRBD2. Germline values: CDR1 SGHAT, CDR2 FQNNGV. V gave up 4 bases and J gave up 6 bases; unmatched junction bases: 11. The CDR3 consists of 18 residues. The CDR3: CASSSGLAGVNGGNEQFF. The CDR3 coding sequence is TGTGCCAGCAGCTCGGGACTAGCGGGAGTGAACGGCGGCAATGAGCAGTTCTTC.